This T cell receptor beta chain was observed in a study of CD8 T cells in ankylosing spondylitis. Study results and limitations: Typical of ankylosing spondylitis blood, it appeared, was a TCR beta motif of roughly eight highly homologous variants. Clones that were linked to disease were CD8+ and were relatively rare in peripheral blood. Researchers reportedly found disease-linked clones significantly enriched in matched ankylosing spondylitis synovial fluid.

A note on this clonotype: Its antigen is still unknown.

For TCR beta, libraries came from quantitative 5'-RACE with molecular barcodes. TCRdb called the 5' RACE reads again in MiXCR, with one record for every CDR3 protein. The data show around 430,000 distinct CDR3 sequences, 17% seen once. Germline CDR1 is SGDLS and CDR2 is YYNGEE. This CDR3 comprises 14 residues. J lost 5 bases, V lost 4 bases, and 5 bases had no gene match. Specimen: blood, either unsorted or a sorted T cell fraction (not recorded which). The rearrangement uses TRBV9 and TRBJ2-1, with 8 bases identical to TRBD1. This TCR was recovered from a male donor with ankylosing spondylitis. The CDR3 loop is CASSTRTGHNEQFF. Here the CDR3 DNA reads TGTGCCAGCAGCACTCGGACAGGGCACAATGAGCAGTTCTTC. Together with reference TRBV9 and TRBJ2-1, the CDR3 gives the full variable domain: DSGVTQTPKHLITATGQRVTLRCSPRSGDLSVYWYQQSLDQGLQFLIQYYNGEERAKGNILERFSAQQFPDLHSELNLSSLELGDSALYFCASSTRTGHNEQFFGPGTRLTVL.